This T cell receptor (beta chain) was identified during a study of Graves' ophthalmopathy and Graves' hyperthyroidism (dated by TCRdb to about 2018). Notes on the research overall: Stable hyperthyroidism was defined as no progression to ophthalmopathy within 18 months of follow-up. Once sampling was done, hyperthyroidism patients were given methimazole at a starting dose of 30 mg daily, while ophthalmopathy patients were given high-dose intravenous methylprednisolone. An independent validation cohort comprised fewer than 20 hyperthyroidism patients and 15 to 17 patients who later progressed from hyperthyroidism to ophthalmopathy. To tell Graves' ophthalmopathy apart from Graves' hyperthyroidism, and to predict which patients would progress to ophthalmopathy, the study relied on TCR beta repertoire signatures. To explore V-J signatures distinguishing ophthalmopathy from hyperthyroidism, a discovery set of about a hundred patients (roughly 45 ophthalmopathy, roughly 60 stable hyperthyroidism) was enrolled. In five to seven hyperthyroidism patients, T-cell repertoires of thyroid tissue and blood were compared. In total, approximately 130 blood samples were TCR-sequenced: fewer than 50 ophthalmopathy, some 80 hyperthyroidism and around 17 hyperthyroidism-to-ophthalmopathy patients. The investigation overall reported the following: Sample size was not statistically predetermined, and group allocation was not concealed from the investigators. In validation, the model predicted ophthalmopathy progression with about 64% sensitivity and approximately 78% specificity; roughly 11 predicted patients were CT-confirmed with GO in a median of approximately six months. In cross-validation, the 13-signature model distinguished ophthalmopathy from stable hyperthyroidism with just over 85% sensitivity and around 81% specificity, while in the test set the corresponding values were 80% and 75%. Most expanded thyroid clonotypes with a frequency above 0.001 also appeared in blood, which suggests that blood repertoires may reflect the immune response in the thyroid.

Patients with hyperthyroidism were aged 18 to 65 years, had been newly diagnosed, and had a disease duration of less than 2 months. Anyone with other autoimmune diseases, uncontrolled infections, pregnancy or lactation was excluded from the study. Diagnosis was based on clinical symptoms, serum thyroxine, TRAb, thyroid ultrasound and orbital computed tomography. Trizol reagent was used to extract the total RNA, and its quality was then checked on an Agilent 2100 Bioanalyzer. Note on this clonotype: Its cognate antigen has yet to be identified. Nothing much larger sits one base from this clone, and base qualities are not available.

For repertoire sequencing, the TCR beta CDR3 regions were amplified from RNA transcripts. The first round was an RT-PCR using HTBI primers with the Qiagen OneStep RT-PCR kit, and this first round was followed by a second-round multiplex PCR, then size selection and purification. Sequencing of the libraries was carried out on an Illumina HiSeq2000 in paired-end mode with 100 bp reads. In the authors' own workflow: Reads were processed with SOAPnuke, discarding reads with adapters, uncalled bases, mean Phred below 15, or no exact constant-primer or identifier match. COPE v1.2.5 was used to merge the high-quality paired reads. Each unique nucleotide sequence was treated as a clonotype, and MiTCR v1.1 was used to align the clonotypes to the IMGT TRB V, D and J references. The analysis was limited to V-J combinations with a frequency above 0.0001, which together covered approximately 99% of repertoires. A TCR clonal expansion and chaos score per V-J combination was defined as the ratio of F50 clonal expansion to chaos observed in the TCRdist matrix. Welch's t-statistics and random forest were used to narrow the features down to 13 V-J combinations, which were then fed into a naive Bayes classifier. Thyroid-blood repertoire similarity was quantified with the Morisita-Horn index. TCRdb trimmed public reads at Q25 via fastp, called clones via MiXCR and kept in-frame beta chains. Rows with one shared CDR3 protein collapse into an entry with the most common genes and DNA. The V and J calls and clone size come from TCRdb's table, not from the authors' own analysis. The sample includes 900,000 to 1,200,000 distinct CDR3 sequences, with about two fifths observed a single time. The ten largest clonotypes hold more than 9.5% of the sample.

Sample: peripheral blood or thyroid tissue (not recorded which). The TCR sequence derives from an adult man with Graves' hyperthyroidism.

In nucleotide form, the sequence is TGCAGTGCTAGACTTCTGTTAGGGGGGGGTAATCAGCCCCAGCATTTT. Its translation is CSARLLLGGGNQPQHF. Recombination joined TRBV20-1 with TRBJ1-5; perhaps TRBD1 is the D gene, with 6 bases matching. V loses 2 bases of germline sequence and J loses 4 bases, and the interval between the two ends is 18 bases. The CDR3 runs 16 amino acids, cysteine and phenylalanine included. CDR3 DNA only is kept here, 48 bases in frame from base 1. Looking up the germline V gene (reference sequence) yields CDR1 DFQATT and CDR2 SNEGSKA.